Shown below are 11 T cell receptor beta chains from a single sample sequenced in a study of T-cell memory formation after mild COVID-19 (dated by TCRdb to the early 2020s). Receptor amplification or capture employed 5' RACE. Instrument used: Illumina NovaSeq 6000. Using fastp at Q25 and MiXCR, TCRdb reprocessed the public reads and kept productive beta chains. Identical CDR3 proteins give one entry, which carries the most common genes and DNA. This sample gives hundreds of thousands of distinct CDR3 sequences in total; around 15% of them show up just once. In total, the top ten clones hold more than 20% of the sample. Sequenced: PBMCs or a T cell subset sorted from them (not recorded which). The receptor set was obtained from a man aged 18 to 35 who had mild COVID-19 (a few samples of this study predate the infection). The sample titles of this study are shuffled in the database, so cell type and time point are left out; the donor was told from shared clones.

This chain links TRBV7-2 with TRBJ1-2; unclear D gene. The V gene lost 1 base and the J gene lost 4 bases, with 7 bases spanning the gap. Germline V gene lookup returns CDR1 SGHTA and CDR2 FQGNSA. This CDR3 has 13 residues. The CDR3 spells CASSLEWVYGYTF. The CDR3 coding sequence is TGTGCCAGCAGCTTAGAATGGGTCTATGGCTACACCTTC.

This clonotype has more than one count but fewer than ten. This rearrangement joins TRBV9 to TRBJ2-7; D is perhaps TRBD1 or TRBD2 (5 bases each). The CDR3 is made up of 16 amino acids. V was pared by 4 bases and J by 2 bases, with 19 bases between. The V gene's germline CDR1 is SGDLS and CDR2 YYNGEE. DNA for the CDR3: TGTGCCAGCAGCCCTAGTTTGGCAGGGAGACCCTACGAGCAGTACTTC. This codes for CASSPSLAGRPYEQYF.

This clonotype was detected a few times. As DNA, the CDR3 is TGTGCCAGCGCGTGGGGGAATTCACCCCTCCACTTT. It specifies CASAWGNSPLHF. V is TRBV6-6 and J is TRBJ1-6, with D possibly being TRBD1 (5 bases). The CDR3 loop spans 12 amino acids. The germline V and J ends were trimmed by 8 bases and 7 bases, with 9 bases remaining between them. Germline assignment: CDR1 MNHNY and CDR2 SVGAGI (reference sequence).

The chain uses TRBV20-1 and TRBJ1-2; no firm D call. V was clipped by 0 bases and J by 6 bases, with 14 bases between them. The CDR3 has 14 amino acids. Germline lookup yields CDR1 DFQATT and CDR2 SNEGSKA (reference sequence). The CDR3 is CSARDPRPGHGYTF. CDR3 bases: TGCAGTGCTAGAGATCCGAGGCCCGGACATGGCTACACCTTC.

This rearrangement joins TRBV5-4 to TRBJ1-2, with TRBD1 matching over 12 bases. The CDR3 runs 17 residues. Germline loops: CDR1 SGHNT, CDR2 YYREEE (reference sequence). With 3 bases clipped from V and 5 bases from J, the junction kept 11 bases outside the gene matches. The CDR3 DNA reads TGTGCCAGCAGCTGGGCCGGGACAGGGGGCTCCCCTTATGGCTACACCTTC. This translates into CASSWAGTGGSPYGYTF. Filled out from reference TRBV5-4 and TRBJ1-2, the complete variable domain reads ETGVTQSPTHLIKTRGQQVTLRCSSQSGHNTVSWYQQALGQGPQFIFQYYREEENGRGNFPPRFSGLQFPNYSSELNVNALELDDSALYLCASSWAGTGGSPYGYTFGSGTRLTVV.

This chain connects TRBV5-1 to TRBJ1-3; D not certain. V was shortened by 1 base and J by 0 bases, with 8 bases between the two germline ends. This CDR3 has 15 amino acids. CDR1 and CDR2 (germline): SGHRS, YFSETQ. The CDR3 here is CASSLWTDSGNTIYF. In DNA, the CDR3 is TGCGCCAGCAGCTTGTGGACGGACTCTGGAAACACCATATATTTT.

This clonotype has more than one count but fewer than ten. V gene TRBV9 combines with J gene TRBJ2-3; 7 positions match TRBD1. The germline V gene has CDR1 SGDLS and CDR2 YYNGEE. The J segment lost 0 bases and the V segment lost 4 bases, leaving 8 bases of the junction unmatched. This CDR3 region has 16 residues. CDR3 residues: CASSTRQGSSTDTQYF. In DNA form, the CDR3 reads TGTGCCAGCAGCACCCGACAGGGCTCTAGCACAGATACGCAGTATTTT.

This clonotype was seen many times. This chain joins TRBV9 and TRBJ1-1; perhaps TRBD1 as D (6 bases). CDR1 SGDLS and CDR2 YYNGEE come from the germline V gene. The CDR3 is made up of 13 amino acids. Trimming cost V 3 bases and J 1 base, with 7 bases left between them. In DNA form, the CDR3 reads TGTGCCAGCAGCGCGGACAGGAACACTGAAGCTTTCTTT. It encodes CASSADRNTEAFF. The entire variable domain, with the rest obtained from reference TRBV9 and TRBJ1-1, is as follows: DSGVTQTPKHLITATGQRVTLRCSPRSGDLSVYWYQQSLDQGLQFLIQYYNGEERAKGNILERFSAQQFPDLHSELNLSSLELGDSALYFCASSADRNTEAFFGQGTRLTVV.

This clonotype was observed a few times. This chain connects TRBV19 to TRBJ2-7, with 10 bases aligning to TRBD1. The CDR3 is 16 amino acids. Germline V CDR1 and CDR2: LNHDA, SQIVND (reference sequence). V shed 2 bases, J shed 3 bases, and the junction held 7 bases outside the gene matches. CDR3 DNA: TGTGCCAGTAGTATAATACCCGGGACAGGGGACTACGAGCAGTACTTC. Translated, it gives CASSIIPGTGDYEQYF.

This chain joins TRBV7-3 and TRBJ2-3, with 7 bases that match TRBD1. This CDR3 region has 15 residues. V gave up 3 bases and J gave up 6 bases; unmatched junction bases: 9. Germline CDR1 SGHTA, CDR2 FQGTGA. CDR3 nucleotides: TGTGCCAGCAGCTTCAAACAGGGGCTTTTGGATACGCAGTATTTT. Residues: CASSFKQGLLDTQYF.

This chain links TRBV20-1 with TRBJ1-6; unclear D gene. The germline CDR1 and CDR2 sequences are DFQATT and SNEGSKA (reference sequence). The CDR3 totals 14 residues. V lost 8 bases and J 4 bases, leaving 15 bases between the germline ends. CDR3 sequence (DNA): TGCAGTTTAAGGGAGCCGGGATATAATTCACCCCTCCACTTT. It yields the protein CSLREPGYNSPLHF.